The rows below give T cell receptor beta chains drawn from one sample of a study of glioma-infiltrating T cells after dendritic cell vaccination. Measured with immunoSEQ multiplex PCR; TCRdb has only the in-frame clones, and not every one. The sample lists about 82,000 clones, around 86% occurring once. Here the sequenced sample was blood, taken after dendritic cell vaccination. These receptors were taken from a human donor with glioblastoma. CDR3s include the opening cysteine and the closing phenylalanine or tryptophan. The D gene is left open where the match is weak. Size tells how often a clone was seen (once, few, many) or the class of an expanded clone, and some rows leave it out.

clone_size	j_call	d_call	v_call	cdr3_nt	cdr3_aa
-	TRBJ2-7	TRBD2	TRBV7-2	TGTGCCAGCAGCCCCACTAGCGGGGGGACCTACGAGCAGTACTTC	CASSPTSGGTYEQYF
-	TRBJ2-1	TRBD1	TRBV7-2	TGTGCCAGCAGCTTAGGAGGGGGCGAGGGTGAGCAGTTCTTC	CASSLGGGEGEQFF
-	TRBJ2-3	-	TRBV9	TGTGCCAGCAGCGTAGATGGCGGTAGCACAGATACGCAGTATTTT	CASSVDGGSTDTQYF
-	TRBJ2-2	-	TRBV11-3	TGTGCCAGCAGCTTAAACACGAACACCGGGGAGCTGTTTTTT	CASSLNTNTGELFF
-	TRBJ2-7	TRBD1	TRBV30	TGTGCCTGGAGTGTTCGGACAGGTTGGGACGAGCAGTACTTC	CAWSVRTGWDEQYF
-	TRBJ2-7	-	TRBV2	TGTGCCAGCCAGTATAGGGACATATCCTACGAGCAGTACTTC	CASQYRDISYEQYF
-	TRBJ1-1	TRBD1	TRBV9	TGTGCCAGCAGCGTAGGCCTAGGGGGCGACACTGAAGCTTTCTTT	CASSVGLGGDTEAFF
-	TRBJ2-2	TRBD1	TRBV5-6	TGTGCCAGCAGTTTGGACAGGGATCACACCGGGGAGCTGTTTTTT	CASSLDRDHTGELFF
-	TRBJ1-2	-	TRBV27	TGTGCCAGCAGTTCGGGGTTTTATGGGACTAACTATGGCTACACCTTC	CASSSGFYGTNYGYTF
-	TRBJ1-5	TRBD1	TRBV30	TGTGCCTGGGGGACAGGGGAAGGTCAGCCCCAGCATTTT	CAWGTGEGQPQHF
few	TRBJ1-5	-	TRBV6-1	TGTGCCAGCACCGAAGGTCGGGGACAGCCCCAGCATTTT	CASTEGRGQPQHF
few	TRBJ1-3	TRBD1	TRBV5-1	TGCGCCAGCAGCAGCACAGGGGACGTCGGAAACACCATATATTTT	CASSSTGDVGNTIYF
once	TRBJ1-1	-	TRBV5-4	TGTGCCAGCAGCCGACATAGACAGGAAATAAACACTGAAGCTTTCTTT	CASSRHRQEINTEAFF
-	TRBJ2-2	TRBD1	TRBV9	TGTGCCAGCAGCGCCAGGGACAGGGCGGGCACCGGGGAGCTGTTTTTT	CASSARDRAGTGELFF
-	TRBJ1-2	TRBD1	TRBV7-8	TGTGCCAGCAGCTTATACGGGACAGGGGGCGATTACTATGGCTACACCTTC	CASSLYGTGGDYYGYTF
once	TRBJ1-2	-	TRBV7-9	TGTGCCAGCAGCTCGCAGACAACGGGACTACCCAACTATGGCTACACCTTC	CASSSQTTGLPNYGYTF
-	TRBJ1-2	-	TRBV6-1	TGTGCCAGCAGTGAGGGGCCATGGGGCTACACCTTC	CASSEGPWGYTF
few	TRBJ1-3	TRBD1	TRBV4-3	TGCGCCAGCAGCCAAGTCACCGGACAGGGGGCCCGAAACACCATATATTTT	CASSQVTGQGARNTIYF
-	TRBJ2-5	-	TRBV18	TGTGCCAGCTCACCACCGAGCGGCGTACAAGAGACCCAGTACTTC	CASSPPSGVQETQYF
-	TRBJ1-1	-	TRBV5-5	TGTGCCAGCAGCTTGATGTTCGGGGGCACTGAAGCTTTCTTT	CASSLMFGGTEAFF
-	TRBJ2-2	TRBD1	TRBV5-5	TGTGCCAGCAGCTCTTTGGGACAGGGGAACACCGGGGAGCTGTTTTTT	CASSSLGQGNTGELFF
-	TRBJ1-5	-	TRBV2	TGTGCCAGCACGTGGCGACGGGGCAATCAGCCCCAGCATTTT	CASTWRRGNQPQHF
-	TRBJ1-1	-	TRBV4-2	TGTGCCAGCAGCCAAGATGCCGAGGATAACACTGAAGCTTTCTTT	CASSQDAEDNTEAFF
-	TRBJ2-3	-	TRBV9	TGTGCCAGCAGCGGGATAACCCCCGGGGATACGCAGTATTTT	CASSGITPGDTQYF